These 28 T cell receptor beta chains share one sample of origin, sequenced in a study of blood T cells in healthy people across ages. Together with a sample-barcoded 5' primer, a J-beta primer mix was included in a second PCR lasting about 6 to 11 cycles. TCRdb redid the calling of the 5' RACE reads with MiXCR, one entry per CDR3 protein. This table holds approximately 730,000 distinct CDR3 sequences, 43% found once. The source material was blood. These receptors were collected from a woman in her sixties or seventies in good health.

The rearrangement joins TRBV20-1 to TRBJ2-7; no definite D call. The CDR3 has 12 residues. Deletions cut 4 bases from V and 1 base from J, with 8 bases between. The germline CDR1 and CDR2 sequences are DFQATT and SNEGSKA (reference sequence). As DNA, the CDR3 is TGCAGTGCTACGATCGGGTCCTACGAGCAGTACTTC. It translates to CSATIGSYEQYF.

Only a few counts were recorded for this clonotype. The J gene is TRBJ2-7, the V gene TRBV5-5, with D hard to call. The germline V gene has CDR1 SGHKS and CDR2 YYEKEE (reference sequence). Trimming shortened V by 0 bases and J by 6 bases, and 7 bases separated the two germline ends. The CDR3 totals 12 residues. The CDR3 loop is CASSLGQSEQYF. The CDR3 nucleotides read TGTGCCAGCAGCTTGGGACAAAGCGAGCAGTACTTC.

The chain joins TRBV12-3 or TRBV12-4 to TRBJ1-4; D not resolved. Trimming cost V 3 bases and J 8 bases, with 10 bases left between them. The CDR3 runs 13 residues. The CDR3 coding sequence is TGTGCCAGCAGTTTTAGACTCCGGGAAAAACTGTTTTTT. Encoded protein: CASSFRLREKLFF.

This clonotype was observed at least ten times. V and J are TRBV20-1 and TRBJ2-5; D is perhaps TRBD1 or TRBD2 (5 bases each). Germline loops: CDR1 DFQATT, CDR2 SNEGSKA (reference sequence). CDR3 size: 13 residues. Trimming took 1 base from V and 7 from J, leaving 13 bases between them. The CDR3 nucleotides read TGCAGTGCTAGAGGTGGGGGAGACGCGACCCAGTACTTC. It encodes CSARGGGDATQYF.

On this clonotype: One base away lies a much larger clone, so this may be a sequencing read error. V and J are TRBV29-1 and TRBJ2-7; D is undetermined. Germline values: CDR1 SQVTM, CDR2 ANQGSEA. The length of the CDR3 is 13 residues. CDR3 DNA: TGCAGCGCTGAAGAAGGGTCCGGTAATGAGCAGTACTTC. Protein product: CSAEEGSGNEQYF.

The chain has TRBV29-1 and TRBJ2-7, with D perhaps matching TRBD1 (6 bases). The germline CDR1 and CDR2 sequences are SQVTM and ANQGSEA. CDR3 size: 14 residues. V lost 7 bases, J lost 2 bases, and 18 bases lay in between. CDR3: CSGRAGEGPYEQYF. Here the CDR3 DNA reads TGCAGCGGCCGGGCAGGGGAAGGGCCCTACGAGCAGTACTTC.

The chain is built from TRBV30 and TRBJ1-2; a possible D gene is TRBD1 (5 bases). The CDR3 length is 12 residues. The germline V gene has CDR1 GTSNPN and CDR2 SVGIG (reference sequence). Trimming stripped 3 bases from V and 2 bases from J, with 7 bases between. The CDR3 DNA follows: TGTGCCTGGAGATCAGGGAACTATGGCTACACCTTC. This codes for CAWRSGNYGYTF.

The CDR3 here is CASSLGGVSVGNYGYTF. The CDR3, as DNA: TGTGCCAGCAGTTTAGGGGGAGTTTCGGTCGGAAACTATGGCTACACCTTC. The chain joins TRBV12-3 or TRBV12-4 to TRBJ1-2, with D uncertain. This CDR3 region has 17 residues. V lost 1 base and J lost 2, with 17 bases in between.

This clonotype was seen more than once but under ten times. This chain links TRBV21-1 with TRBJ2-1; the table's D call, TRBD2, was not checked against the DNA. TRBV21-1 is a documented pseudogene. The CDR3 totals 18 residues. CDR3 DNA sequence: TGTGCCAGCAGCAAAAGGAGGCCGGAGACTAGCGGAGACGTTGAGCAGTTCTTC. Residues: CASSKRRPETSGDVEQFF.

This clonotype was seen only a few times. V is TRBV25-1 and J is TRBJ1-1, with TRBD1 as a possible D gene (6 bases). Germline-derived CDR1 and CDR2 are MGHDK and SYGVNS. Deletions cut 5 bases from V and 4 bases from J, with 14 bases between. The CDR3 totals 14 residues. CDR3 nucleotide sequence: TGTGCCAGCAGTCCCCCTTGGACAGTCACTGAAGCTTTCTTT. Encoded protein: CASSPPWTVTEAFF.

As DNA, the CDR3 is TGCAGTGCTAGGGGGACCATAATCCCGGGACTTTCAGACTATGGCTACACCTTC. Translating it yields CSARGTIIPGLSDYGYTF. The chain is built from TRBV20-1 and TRBJ1-2; possible D gene TRBD1, 5 bases. Trimming pared 3 bases from V and 3 bases from J, leaving 26 bases between. The CDR3 contains 18 residues. Per germline, CDR1 DFQATT and CDR2 SNEGSKA (reference sequence).

The table lists this clonotype with a count of one. It may be a read error: a sequence one base away is much more abundant. The J gene is TRBJ2-1, the V gene TRBV6-5; a weak D match, TRBD1 (6 bases). CDR1 and CDR2 from the germline V gene are MNHEY and SVGAGI. This CDR3 spans 15 amino acids. The ends were cut back, 6 bases at V and 10 bases at J, with 22 bases in the middle. The CDR3, as DNA: TGTGCCAGCAGCCCTGGGTTGGACAGTTCCTACGAGCAGTTCTTC. Its protein product is CASSPGLDSSYEQFF.

This sequence joins TRBV7-9 and TRBJ1-2, with a weak D call TRBD1 (6 bases). This CDR3 is built from 14 residues. Trimming removed 1 base from V and 6 bases from J, with 12 bases in between. Germline V lookup: CDR1 SEHNR, CDR2 FQNEAQ (reference sequence). CDR3 protein: CASSLGGGGNGYTF. Here the CDR3 DNA reads TGTGCCAGCAGCTTAGGAGGGGGGGGAAATGGCTACACCTTC. Combining the CDR3 with reference TRBV7-9 and TRBJ1-2 gives the whole variable domain DTGVSQNPRHKITKRGQNVTFRCDPISEHNRLYWYRQTLGQGPEFLTYFQNEAQLEKSRLLSDRFSAERPKGSFSTLEIQRTEQGDSAMYLCASSLGGGGNGYTFGSGTRLTVV.

The J gene is TRBJ2-7, the V gene TRBV7-6; D ambiguous. The CDR3 is 12 amino acids. Per germline, CDR1 SGHVS and CDR2 FNYEAQ. V was clipped by 4 bases and J by 7 bases, with 11 bases between them. This CDR3 is CASSYSAGEQYF. The CDR3 bases are TGTGCCAGCAGCTACAGCGCCGGGGAGCAGTACTTC.

The chain recombines TRBV4-2 with TRBJ1-2; maybe TRBD1 (6 bases). In germline, CDR1 is LGHNA, CDR2 YNFKEQ. The CDR3 runs to 15 residues. V gave up 0 bases and J gave up 7 bases, with 15 bases separating them. For the CDR3, the DNA is TGTGCCAGCAGCCAAGAAGTCGGGGGGCGTGGTGGCTACACCTTC. It specifies CASSQEVGGRGGYTF.

In this sample, this clonotype turned up many times. The V gene is TRBV20-1, the J gene TRBJ2-5; 8 nucleotides align to TRBD1. The V gene's germline CDR1 is DFQATT and CDR2 SNEGSKA (reference sequence). Germline trimming cut 4 bases from V and 3 bases from J; bases unmatched to any gene: 4. This CDR3 is 13 amino acids long. The CDR3 region is CSATGGWEETQYF. In DNA form, the CDR3 reads TGCAGTGCTACAGGGGGCTGGGAAGAGACCCAGTACTTC.

This chain uses TRBV20-1 with TRBJ2-1, with 12 nucleotides matching TRBD2. The CDR3 runs to 14 residues. V shed 1 base and J 9 bases; nucleotides not matched to a gene: 4. Germline V lookup: CDR1 DFQATT, CDR2 SNEGSKA (reference sequence). The CDR3 DNA sequence: TGCAGTGCTAGAGGGACTAGCGGGAAGAGTGAGCAGTTCTTC. Its protein is CSARGTSGKSEQFF.

This clonotype was observed many times. The CDR3 nucleotides read TGTGCCAGCAGTTACTCGAACCAGGGGGAGCCAGGCTACACCTTC. The encoded protein is CASSYSNQGEPGYTF. The rearrangement joins TRBV6-6 to TRBJ1-2; 7 nucleotides align to TRBD1. The V segment lost 0 bases and the J segment 8 bases; nucleotides outside the gene matches: 9. This CDR3 comprises 15 residues. Germline CDR1 reads MNHNY; CDR2 reads SVGAGI (reference sequence).

V usage is TRBV7-2 and J usage is TRBJ2-3, with a weak D call TRBD2 (6 bases). Trimming stripped 3 bases from V and 4 bases from J, with 11 bases between. Germline lookup yields CDR1 SGHTA and CDR2 FQGNSA. CDR3 length: 14 amino acids. CDR3 protein: CASSFGTHSDTQYF. DNA of the CDR3: TGTGCCAGCAGCTTTGGGACTCATTCAGATACGCAGTATTTT.

This clonotype has only a few counts. The chain has TRBV20-1 and TRBJ1-2; D unclear. V lost 4 bases, J lost 5 bases, and 20 bases lay in between. CDR3 length equals 15 residues. Germline V lookup: CDR1 DFQATT, CDR2 SNEGSKA (reference sequence). The CDR3 coding sequence is TGCAGTGCTAATGTCCACCAACGGCCCCTATATGGCTACACCTTC. Its translation is CSANVHQRPLYGYTF.

The sample holds one count of this clonotype. The chain uses TRBV7-8 and TRBJ2-1, with TRBD2 as a possible D gene (5 bases). CDR1 is SGHVS, CDR2 FQNEAQ, per germline. The CDR3 loop spans 14 amino acids. The germline V and J ends were trimmed by 5 bases and 2 bases, with 10 bases remaining between them. CDR3 loop: CASSPRAAYNEQFF. CDR3 coding DNA: TGTGCCAGCAGCCCCCGAGCGGCCTACAATGAGCAGTTCTTC.

This clonotype occurred many times. The genes are TRBV7-9 and TRBJ2-7; no reliable D call. CDR3 size: 11 residues. Deletions cut 5 bases from V and 6 bases from J, with 8 bases between. Germline V lookup: CDR1 SEHNR, CDR2 FQNEAQ (reference sequence). CDR3 DNA: TGTGCCAGCAGCCCCTATAGCGAGCAGTACTTC. This gives the protein CASSPYSEQYF.

As concerns this clonotype: At one end the junction does not follow the germline gene, possibly because of a read error. The CDR3 protein is CASNYRLVSEQFF. CDR3 in DNA: TGTGCCAGCAATTACCGACTAGTGTCTGAGCAGTTCTTC. The chain has TRBV6-5 and TRBJ2-1, with D maybe TRBD2 (6 bases). The CDR3 runs to 13 residues. The germline V gene encodes CDR1 MNHEY and CDR2 SVGAGI.

This clonotype occurred a few times. This chain uses TRBV20-1 with TRBJ2-5; 8 nucleotides align to TRBD2. The better agreement between TRBJ2-7 and the DNA end casts doubt on the J call. Germline-derived CDR1 and CDR2 are DFQATT and SNEGSKA (reference sequence). The CDR3 length is 14 residues. Written as DNA, the CDR3 is TGCAGTGGCGATTATAGCGGGAAGGCCTACGAGCAGTACTTC. Translating gives CSGDYSGKAYEQYF.

This clonotype was detected only a few times. J is TRBJ1-2 and V is TRBV7-2; D perhaps matches TRBD1 (5 bases). V was pared by 2 bases and J by 6 bases, with 28 bases between. This CDR3 has 19 amino acids. Per germline, CDR1 SGHTA and CDR2 FQGNSA. The CDR3 sequence is CASSLNVLPGSRRGNGYTF. The CDR3 DNA is TGTGCCAGCAGCTTAAATGTCCTTCCAGGGTCCCGACGAGGAAATGGCTACACCTTC. Full variable domain (missing parts from reference TRBV7-2 and TRBJ1-2): GAGVSQSPSNKVTEKGKDVELRCDPISGHTALYWYRQSLGQGLEFLIYFQGNSAPDKSGLPSDRFSAERTGGSVSTLTIQRTQQEDSAVYLCASSLNVLPGSRRGNGYTFGSGTRLTVV.

This rearrangement joins TRBV20-1 to TRBJ2-4; 11 bases agree with TRBD2. The assigned J gene may be wrong: the sequence end matches TRBJ2-7 better. Germline V CDR1 and CDR2: DFQATT, SNEGSKA (reference sequence). The CDR3 loop spans 16 amino acids. Here the CDR3 DNA reads TGCAGTGCTTCCGGGACTAGCGGCCCTCGACCCTACGAGCAGTACTTC. Encoded protein: CSASGTSGPRPYEQYF.

The chain links TRBV7-2 to TRBJ2-5, with TRBD2 matching over 9 bases. The CDR3 is made up of 16 amino acids. V trimming: 1 base; J trimming: 11 bases; junction bases outside the gene matches: 14. CDR1 SGHTA and CDR2 FQGNSA come from the germline V gene. CDR3 amino acids: CASSLVAGVGRDEQYF. The CDR3 nucleotides read TGTGCCAGCAGCTTAGTAGCGGGAGTGGGTCGGGATGAGCAGTACTTC.

V gene TRBV7-2 combines with J gene TRBJ2-5, with D perhaps TRBD1 or TRBD2 (6 bases each). The V end lost 3 bases, the J end lost 2 bases, and 16 bases lay between the germline ends. The CDR3 has 16 residues. Looked up from germline, CDR1 is SGHTA and CDR2 is FQGNSA. CDR3 sequence reads: CASSLESGAGQETQYF. CDR3 DNA sequence: TGTGCCAGCAGCTTGGAGTCGGGGGCTGGTCAAGAGACCCAGTACTTC.